The 5 T cell receptor beta chains given below trace back to one sample, sequenced in a study of cytomegalovirus exposure and HLA in healthy donors. The PCR was carried out with 60 Vbeta primers and 13 Jbeta primers. Using immunoSEQ multiplex PCR, the repertoire was profiled, and TCRdb retains in-frame clones only, with some absent. The sample includes 75,000 to 80,000 clones, roughly 70% seen only once; the top ten take roughly 5%. The sample consisted of PBMCs. Receptors originate from a man in his sixties in good health and CMV-seropositive.

The rearrangement joins TRBV7-9 to TRBJ2-1; the D is unclear. Trimming left V 6 bases short and J 3 bases short, with 6 bases between. The CDR3 is 12 amino acids. In germline, CDR1 is SEHNR, CDR2 FQNEAQ (reference sequence). The CDR3 here is CASRTNYNEQFF. The CDR3 DNA reads TGTGCCAGCAGGACAAACTACAATGAGCAGTTCTTC.

The count of this clone is one. The V and J genes are TRBV19 and TRBJ1-2; TRBD1 might be the D (5 bases). This CDR3 has 15 amino acids. Trimming pared 6 bases from V and 4 bases from J, leaving 18 bases between. Germline CDR1 reads LNHDA; CDR2 reads SQIVND (reference sequence). The CDR3 is CASSRYPGISYGYTF. CDR3 DNA sequence: TGTGCCAGTAGCCGATATCCAGGGATCTCCTATGGCTACACCTTC.

This clone was seen only a few times. The genes are TRBV30 and TRBJ1-1, with D maybe TRBD1 (6 bases). The germline V gene encodes CDR1 GTSNPN and CDR2 SVGIG (reference sequence). CDR3 length: 11 amino acids. Trimming took off 0 bases at V and 10 bases at J, with 9 bases between the two ends. The CDR3: CAWSVGGAAFF. The CDR3, as DNA: TGTGCCTGGAGTGTGGGGGGGGCAGCTTTCTTT.

The chain employs TRBV4-1 and TRBJ2-2; TRBD2 matches at 9 bases. CDR1 and CDR2 from the germline V gene are MGHRA and YSYEKL. The ends lost 5 bases at V and 4 bases at J; junction bases unmatched: 8. CDR3 length: 16 residues. The CDR3 DNA is TGCGCCAGCAGCGCCAGCGGGGGGCGAGGCACCGGGGAGCTGTTTTTT. Amino acid sequence: CASSASGGRGTGELFF.

The chain employs TRBV9 and TRBJ2-2; D is unresolved. Per the germline V gene, CDR1 is SGDLS and CDR2 is YYNGEE. The CDR3 loop spans 12 amino acids. The V end was cut by 4 bases, the J end by 8 bases, with 9 bases between. The chain's CDR3 is CASSHQYGELFF. CDR3 nucleotide sequence: TGTGCCAGCAGCCATCAGTATGGGGAGCTGTTTTTT.